The 17 T cell receptor beta chains in this list originate from one sample, sequenced in a study of blood T cell repertoires in COVID-19. Sequencing used immunoSEQ multiplex PCR; TCRdb keeps in-frame clones, though not all of them. The sample consists of 170,000 or so clones, around 87% of them appearing once. The sequenced sample was peripheral blood. The receptors originated from a man aged 55 to 70 with COVID-19, enrolled during active disease.

The chain links TRBV6-4 to TRBJ1-1; D is perhaps TRBD1 (6 bases). The CDR3 length is 13 residues. Germline V lookup: CDR1 MRHNA, CDR2 SNTAGT. V lost 6 bases and J 0 bases, leaving 8 bases between the germline ends. The chain's CDR3 is CASSRDMNTEAFF. DNA for the CDR3: TGTGCCAGCAGCAGGGACATGAACACTGAAGCTTTCTTT.

This chain uses TRBV6-5 with TRBJ2-7; tentatively, D is TRBD1 (6 bases). Trimming removed 7 bases at V and 2 bases at J, with 15 bases between. Germline values: CDR1 MNHEY, CDR2 SVGAGI. The CDR3 covers 14 residues. CDR3 nucleotide sequence: TGTGCCAGCAAACTCCGGGACAACACCTACGAGCAGTACTTC. Translation: CASKLRDNTYEQYF.

This clone was observed a handful of times. The gene calls are TRBV10-3 and TRBJ1-2, with 8 positions matching TRBD1. The ends lost 10 bases at V and 8 bases at J; junction bases unmatched: 21. CDR1 and CDR2 from the germline V gene are ENHRY and SYGVKD. This CDR3 is 16 amino acids long. CDR3 coding DNA: TGTGCCACTCAGGGGGCGGCACAGCTATCCGCTGGGGGCTACACCTTC. Protein: CATQGAAQLSAGGYTF.

This clone was counted a few times. The rearrangement links TRBV29-1 to TRBJ1-1; maybe TRBD1 (6 bases). V dropped 7 bases and J dropped 0 bases, with 18 bases sitting between them. CDR3 length equals 15 residues. The germline CDR1 and CDR2 sequences are SQVTM and ANQGSEA. The CDR3 sequence is CSAALDSNMNTEAFF. The CDR3 DNA is TGCAGCGCTGCTCTGGACAGCAACATGAACACTGAAGCTTTCTTT.

The genes are TRBV27 and TRBJ1-6; D may be TRBD1 (5 bases). Trimming pared 0 bases from V and 7 bases from J, leaving 10 bases between. Germline V gene sequence: CDR1 MNHEY, CDR2 SMNVEV (reference sequence). CDR3 length: 15 amino acids. CDR3 nucleotide sequence: TGTGCCAGCAGTTTATCGAGACAGTACAATTCACCCCTCCACTTT. Protein sequence: CASSLSRQYNSPLHF.

The chain links TRBV21-1 to TRBJ2-1; TRBD2 is the table's D call, not checked against the DNA. TRBV21-1 is assigned pseudogene status. The CDR3 is made up of 16 amino acids. The CDR3 here is CASNRGVSGSHNEQFF. DNA of the CDR3: TGTGCCAGCAATAGGGGAGTTAGCGGGAGCCACAATGAGCAGTTCTTC.

This chain joins TRBV6-6 and TRBJ1-1; D is unresolved. The CDR3 runs 14 residues. Germline V lookup: CDR1 MNHNY, CDR2 SVGAGI (reference sequence). Trimming stripped 2 bases from V and 5 bases from J, with 12 bases between. The CDR3 DNA reads as TGTGCCAGCAGTTACATGGAGGGAAGGACTGAAGCTTTCTTT. Its protein is CASSYMEGRTEAFF.

This chain links TRBV5-4 with TRBJ1-2, with 8 bases aligning to TRBD1. J lost 2 bases, V lost 5 bases, and 8 bases had no gene match. Germline V lookup: CDR1 SGHNT, CDR2 YYREEE (reference sequence). The CDR3 has 15 amino acids. The CDR3 protein is CASSTSGGLNYGYTF. As DNA, the CDR3 is TGTGCCAGCAGTACTTCAGGGGGCCTAAACTATGGCTACACCTTC.

The chain employs TRBV27 and TRBJ1-1; 11 positions match TRBD1. In germline, CDR1 is MNHEY, CDR2 SMNVEV (reference sequence). The CDR3 is made up of 16 amino acids. Trimming took 3 bases from V and 5 from J; bases not matched to a gene: 8. The CDR3 region has the DNA TGTGCCAGCAGTTTCCGGACAGGGGGCGCAGGGACTGAAGCTTTCTTT. Its protein is CASSFRTGGAGTEAFF.

This rearrangement joins TRBV5-1 to TRBJ2-3; TRBD2 matches at 15 bases. Germline assignment: CDR1 SGHRS and CDR2 YFSETQ. V shed 4 bases, J shed 7 bases, and the junction held 13 bases outside the gene matches. The CDR3 totals 18 residues. The CDR3, as DNA: TGCGCCAGCAGCCCTATTCGGACTAGCGGGAGGGCATCAAATACGCAGTATTTT. Amino acid sequence: CASSPIRTSGRASNTQYF.

This rearrangement joins TRBV24-1 to TRBJ2-7; 8 bases are a match to TRBD1. Unmatched junction bases numbered 6, after V lost 4 bases and J lost 5 bases. Germline V gene sequence: CDR1 KGHDR, CDR2 SFDVKD. This CDR3 contains 14 residues. In DNA form, the CDR3 reads TGTGCCACCAGTGACTCGGACAGGGACCACGAGCAGTACTTC. The encoded protein is CATSDSDRDHEQYF.

V gene TRBV5-7 combines with J gene TRBJ2-7; tentatively, D is TRBD1 (6 bases). TRBV5-7 is assigned to the ORF class and has an uncertain function. This CDR3 spans 14 amino acids. The V end lost 0 bases, the J end lost 2 bases, and 9 bases lay between the germline ends. The CDR3 DNA reads as TGTGCCAGCAGCTTGGGACAGGCCCCCTACGAGCAGTACTTC. Residues: CASSLGQAPYEQYF.

The chain links TRBV27 to TRBJ1-3; D remains unclear. CDR3 length: 13 amino acids. Germline CDR1 is MNHEY and CDR2 is SMNVEV (reference sequence). The germline V and J ends were trimmed by 6 bases and 4 bases, with 10 bases remaining between them. The DNA of the CDR3 is TGTGCCAGCAGCCCATTTGAGGGAAACACCATATATTTT. It is translated as CASSPFEGNTIYF.

The rearrangement joins TRBV6-5 to TRBJ2-5, with D tentatively TRBD2 (6 bases). The CDR3 loop spans 14 amino acids. The germline V and J ends were trimmed by 2 bases and 6 bases, with 13 bases remaining between them. Per germline, CDR1 MNHEY and CDR2 SVGAGI. Here the CDR3 DNA reads TGTGCCAGCAGTTACCCCCGGGGGTCCAAGACCCAGTACTTC. This gives the protein CASSYPRGSKTQYF.

This chain joins TRBV4-2 and TRBJ2-3; 11 positions agree with TRBD2. V lost 5 bases to trimming and J lost 4 bases; unmatched junction nucleotides: 5. The CDR3 loop spans 15 amino acids. CDR1 and CDR2 from the germline V gene are LGHNA and YNFKEQ. The CDR3 nucleotides are TGTGCCAGCAGCGCACTAGCGGGGGCCCCAGATACGCAGTATTTT. This encodes CASSALAGAPDTQYF.

This clone was recorded only once. The chain carries TRBV2 and TRBJ2-5; D perhaps matches TRBD1 (6 bases). Deletions cut 0 bases from V and 1 base from J, with 12 bases between. The CDR3 is made up of 16 amino acids. The germline CDR1 and CDR2 sequences are SNHLY and FYNNEI. CDR3 amino acids: CASSEALQGGQETQYF. The CDR3 bases are TGTGCCAGCAGTGAAGCGCTACAGGGTGGCCAAGAGACCCAGTACTTC.

The chain recombines TRBV18 with TRBJ2-7; TRBD2 agrees at 13 bases. The germline V gene encodes CDR1 KGHSH and CDR2 LQKENI. The trim removed 3 bases at V and 6 bases at J, leaving 5 bases unmatched. The CDR3 totals 15 residues. The CDR3 DNA sequence: TGTGCCAGCTCACCTACTAGCGGGGGGGGTCTCGAGCAGTACTTC. Encoded protein: CASSPTSGGGLEQYF.